This T cell receptor (beta chain) comes out of a study of cytomegalovirus exposure and HLA in healthy donors. Study-level points and caveats: TCR beta chains numbering more than 150 were designated cytomegalovirus-associated. Sequences of the TCR beta chain were said to predict the HLA-A and HLA-B alleles of most subjects accurately. The likely explanation for a cluster of highly shared sequence variants was sequencing artifact.

The donors, nominally healthy at sampling, likely had unrecorded immune exposures. On this clone: Its antigen is still unknown.

Trimming left V 8 bases short and J 0 bases short, with 11 bases between. The CDR3 spans 13 residues. The germline V gene has CDR1 GTSNPN and CDR2 SVGIG (reference sequence). 60 Vbeta and 13 Jbeta primers were used in PCR. Measured with immunoSEQ multiplex PCR; TCRdb has only the in-frame clones, and not every one. The sample lists 130,000 or so clones; approximately 75% were seen once. Sequencing was done on a sample of PBMCs. V usage is TRBV30 and J usage is TRBJ1-3, with D perhaps matching TRBD1 (5 bases). The receptor was derived from a male donor in good health and CMV-seronegative. The CDR3 nucleotides read TGTGCCGGCCAACAGGTCTCTGGAAACACCATATATTTT. Translation gives CAGQQVSGNTIYF.